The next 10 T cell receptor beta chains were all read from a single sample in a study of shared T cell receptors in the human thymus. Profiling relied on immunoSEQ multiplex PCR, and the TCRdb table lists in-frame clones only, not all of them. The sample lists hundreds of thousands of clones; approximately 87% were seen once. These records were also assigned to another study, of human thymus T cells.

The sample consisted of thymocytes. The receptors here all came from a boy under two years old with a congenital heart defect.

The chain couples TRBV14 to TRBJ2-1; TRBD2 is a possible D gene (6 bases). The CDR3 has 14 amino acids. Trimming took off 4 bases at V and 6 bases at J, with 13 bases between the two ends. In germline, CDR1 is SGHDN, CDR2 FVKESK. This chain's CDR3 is CASSPRGWGNEQFF. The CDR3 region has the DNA TGTGCCAGCAGCCCGCGGGGATGGGGCAATGAGCAGTTCTTC.

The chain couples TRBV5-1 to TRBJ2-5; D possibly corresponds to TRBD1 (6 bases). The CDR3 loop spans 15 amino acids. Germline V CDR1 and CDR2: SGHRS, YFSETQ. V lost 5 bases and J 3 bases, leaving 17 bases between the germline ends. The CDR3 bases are TGCGCCAGCAGAGCTCCGGGACACGTAAAAGAGACCCAGTACTTC. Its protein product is CASRAPGHVKETQYF.

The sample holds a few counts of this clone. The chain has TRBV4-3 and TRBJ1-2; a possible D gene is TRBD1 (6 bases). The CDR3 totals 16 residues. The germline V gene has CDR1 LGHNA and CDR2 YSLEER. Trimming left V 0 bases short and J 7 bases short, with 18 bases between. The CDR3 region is CASSQDRTEVEGGYTF. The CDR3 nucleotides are TGCGCCAGCAGCCAAGATCGGACAGAGGTCGAGGGTGGCTACACCTTC.

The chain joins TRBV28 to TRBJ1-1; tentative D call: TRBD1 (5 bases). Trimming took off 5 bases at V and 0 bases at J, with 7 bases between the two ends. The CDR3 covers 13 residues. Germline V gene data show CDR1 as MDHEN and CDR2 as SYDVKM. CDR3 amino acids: CASSATVNTEAFF. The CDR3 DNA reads TGTGCCAGCAGTGCGACAGTGAACACTGAAGCTTTCTTT.

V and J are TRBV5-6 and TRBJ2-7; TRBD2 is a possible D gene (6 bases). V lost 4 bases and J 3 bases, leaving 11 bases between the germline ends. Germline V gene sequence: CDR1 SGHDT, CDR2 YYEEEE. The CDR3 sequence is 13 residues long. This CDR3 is CASSAWRGYEQYF. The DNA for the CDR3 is TGTGCCAGCAGCGCTTGGCGGGGCTACGAGCAGTACTTC.

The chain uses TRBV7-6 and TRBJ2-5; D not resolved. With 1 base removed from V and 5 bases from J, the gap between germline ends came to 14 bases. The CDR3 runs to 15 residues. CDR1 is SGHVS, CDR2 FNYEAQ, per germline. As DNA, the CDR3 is TGTGCCAGCAGCTTAGGTCTTGTAACCCGGGAGACCCAGTACTTC. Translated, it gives CASSLGLVTRETQYF.

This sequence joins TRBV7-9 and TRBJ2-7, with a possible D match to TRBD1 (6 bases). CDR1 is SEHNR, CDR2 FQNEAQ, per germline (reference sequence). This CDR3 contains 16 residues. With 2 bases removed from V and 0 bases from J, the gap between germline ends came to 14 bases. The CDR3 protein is CASSLYRAHSSYEQYF. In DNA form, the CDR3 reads TGTGCCAGCAGCTTATACAGGGCCCATAGCTCCTACGAGCAGTACTTC.

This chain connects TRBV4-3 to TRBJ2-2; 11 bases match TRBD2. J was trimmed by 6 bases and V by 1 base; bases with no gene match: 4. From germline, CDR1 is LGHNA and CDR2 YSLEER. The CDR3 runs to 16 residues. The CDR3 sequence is CASSQGSSGGSGELFF. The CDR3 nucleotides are TGCGCCAGCAGCCAAGGTTCTAGCGGGGGGTCCGGGGAGCTGTTTTTT.

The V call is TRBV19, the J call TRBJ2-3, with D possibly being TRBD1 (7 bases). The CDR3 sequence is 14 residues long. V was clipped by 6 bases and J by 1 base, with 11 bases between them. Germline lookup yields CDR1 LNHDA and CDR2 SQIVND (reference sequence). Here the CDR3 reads CASRGGGGTDTQYF. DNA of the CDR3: TGTGCCAGTAGAGGGGGCGGGGGCACAGATACGCAGTATTTT.

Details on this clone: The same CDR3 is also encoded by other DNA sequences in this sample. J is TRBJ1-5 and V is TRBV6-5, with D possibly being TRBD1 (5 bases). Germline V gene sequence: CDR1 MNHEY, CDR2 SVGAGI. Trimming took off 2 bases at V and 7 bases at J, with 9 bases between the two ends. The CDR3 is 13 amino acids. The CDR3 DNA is TGTGCCAGCAGTTACGGGGGAGGGCAGCCCCAGCATTTT. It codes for CASSYGGGQPQHF.